These T cell receptor beta chains were read from a single sample in a study of blood T cell repertoires in COVID-19. Repertoires were generated with immunoSEQ multiplex PCR, while TCRdb's copy carries only in-frame clones and drops some. Among approximately 200,000 clones listed, 80% to 85% were seen once. Sequencing was carried out using peripheral blood. Every receptor here comes from a woman aged 55-70 years with acute or convalescent COVID-19. The conserved cysteine and the conserved F or W are not part of the CDR3 here. Fields, in order: V gene, CDR3 protein.

TRBV9 ASSVASVVRDEQY
TRBV4-2 ASSQVAVNTEAF
TRBV7-2 ASSLERGSYEQY
TRBV30 AWSGLLNTEAF
TRBV7-2 ASSYQEGKKLF
TRBV5-6 ASSLTGTGGYGYT
TRBV25-1 ASSEKYNSNSPLH
TRBV5-6 ASSLSKGTGIIRY
TRBV20-1 SATGNREQY
TRBV9 ASSGQERVNYGYT
TRBV28 ASRSLLLNSPLH
TRBV9 ASSVTGGDGYT
TRBV5-4 ASRGVGETQY
TRBV3-1/TRBV3-2 ASSHPGDDTEAF
TRBV28 ASSLFRGLNQPQH
TRBV3-1/TRBV3-2 ASSQVQGPRSPLH
TRBV18 ASSPLSGGSSYNEQF
TRBV11-2 ASTNTGFSYEQY
TRBV7-2 ASSLVQGAYEQY
TRBV5-1 ASSLGQDDEQY
TRBV19 ASSIGGVNEKLF
TRBV14 ASSQGGTTQETQY
TRBV4-2 ASSPRASGGHEQF
TRBV21-1 ASPAVRVGDTLTPLPNTEAF
TRBV9 ASSVGGTGAEVNEKLF
TRBV5-5 ASSLAGQGNEKLF
TRBV30 ACRRDSDFGNTIY
TRBV9 ASSVERGDNEQF
TRBV12-5 ASGSRPSLAGGARYNEQF
TRBV9 ASSAGQGRYEQY
TRBV10-2 ASGSGQGLGEQF
TRBV24-1 ATSDWTSGGSEQF
TRBV3-1/TRBV3-2 ASSLTGGNTEAF
TRBV5-1 ATAVQGGSGTEAF
TRBV29-1 SASRTGEGYT
TRBV29-1 SVFKPGTGDHEQY
TRBV28 ASSLTGYTEAF
TRBV3-1/TRBV3-2 ASSRRTSGGYSTDTQY
TRBV5-4 ASSPEQGRGEKLF
TRBV15 ATSQDNSGNTIY
TRBV3-1/TRBV3-2 ASSQVPGQDIQY
TRBV2 ASSLDRGGYIQY
TRBV15 ATSRGGGPTYEQY
TRBV5-7 ASRRTEYSNQPQH
TRBV12-3/TRBV12-4 ASSSGFGNTIY
TRBV30 AWSVGGLGNTIY
TRBV5-1 ASRRETEAF
TRBV9 ASSVEDRGYGYT
TRBV12-5 ASGSLWAGTNTEAF
TRBV7-8 ASSSTQWGQSPLH
TRBV18 ASSPSGQGVFSGNTIY
TRBV2 ASSKDRDYGYT
TRBV6-1 ASSEADRGELYNSPLH
TRBV2 ASRRGNEQF
TRBV5-1 ASSLNGQGNTDTQY